This T cell receptor beta chain was captured by sequencing in a study of PD-1 blockade in classical Hodgkin lymphoma. Study-wide context: Patients received nivolumab 3 mg/kg intravenously every 2 weeks.

Each patient's relapse followed autologous stem cell transplantation, and brentuximab vedotin exposure varied. Repertoires were generated with immunoSEQ multiplex PCR, while TCRdb's copy carries only in-frame clones and drops some. The profile shows fewer than 100,000 clones, more than 90% of them singletons. Worth noting for this clone: Its matching antigen is unknown.

Study-wide results and caveats: It was among complete responders that baseline diversity resembled that of newly diagnosed patients. It was CD4+ TCR diversity, not CD8+, that rose significantly by C4D1. It was reported that newly diagnosed patients had less baseline TCR diversity than healthy donors.

The specimen comprised peripheral blood mononuclear cells (PBMCs), sampled at baseline. The sequence came from a human donor with classical Hodgkin lymphoma.

CDR3 region: CASSIVGRSSYEQYF. The CDR3 nucleotides read TGTGCCAGTAGTATAGTCGGCAGGTCCTCCTACGAGCAGTACTTC. The chain combines TRBV19 with TRBJ2-7; D remains unclear. This CDR3 has 15 residues. The germline V gene encodes CDR1 LNHDA and CDR2 SQIVND (reference sequence). Trimming left V 1 base short and J 0 bases short, with 10 bases between.